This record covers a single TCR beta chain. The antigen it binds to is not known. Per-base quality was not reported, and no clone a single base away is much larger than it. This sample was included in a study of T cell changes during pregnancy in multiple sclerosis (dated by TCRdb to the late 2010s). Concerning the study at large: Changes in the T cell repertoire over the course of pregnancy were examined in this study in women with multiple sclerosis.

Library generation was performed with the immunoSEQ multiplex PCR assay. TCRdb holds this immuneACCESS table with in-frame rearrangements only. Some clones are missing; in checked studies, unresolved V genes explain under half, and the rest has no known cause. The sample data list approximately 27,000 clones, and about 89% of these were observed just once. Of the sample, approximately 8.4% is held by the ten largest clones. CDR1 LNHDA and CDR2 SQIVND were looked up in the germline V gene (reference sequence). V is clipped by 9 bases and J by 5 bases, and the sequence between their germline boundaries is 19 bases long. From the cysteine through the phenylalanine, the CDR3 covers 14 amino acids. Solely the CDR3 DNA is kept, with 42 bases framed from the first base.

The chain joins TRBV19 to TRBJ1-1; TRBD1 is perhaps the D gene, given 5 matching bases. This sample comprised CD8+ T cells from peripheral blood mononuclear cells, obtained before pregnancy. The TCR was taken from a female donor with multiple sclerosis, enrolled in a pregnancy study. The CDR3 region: CASLHPGVGTEAFF. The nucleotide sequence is TGTGCCAGCCTACACCCGGGGGTGGGAACTGAAGCTTTCTTT.